The 10 T cell receptor beta chains below come from one sample, sequenced in a study of T cell repertoires in cytomegalovirus infection. MiXCR was run by TCRdb on the reads, yielding one entry per CDR3 protein. Among a few hundred thousand distinct CDR3 sequences, approximately 24% were seen once, and the ten largest hold about 20%. Sequenced material: CD8+ T cells from PBMCs. These TCRs come from a human donor in good health (CMV status not recorded). Some clones in this sample may be carry-over from other donors' samples.

The chain employs TRBV13 and TRBJ1-1, with 7 bases lining up with TRBD1. The trim removed 5 bases at V and 1 base at J, leaving 7 bases unmatched. The V gene's germline CDR1 is PRHDT and CDR2 FYEKMQ (reference sequence). The CDR3 covers 15 residues. The CDR3, as DNA: TGTGCCAGCAGCGCCACAGGGGTCCAGAACACTGAAGCTTTCTTT. The encoded protein is CASSATGVQNTEAFF.

This clonotype was counted only a few times. V usage is TRBV9 and J usage is TRBJ2-1; 11 bases agree with TRBD2. CDR1 and CDR2 (germline): SGDLS, YYNGEE. V gave up 4 bases and J gave up 2 bases; unmatched junction bases: 11. This CDR3 has 18 amino acids. CDR3 coding DNA: TGTGCCAGCAGCCCCAAGGGTGCTAGCGGGGGGCCCTACAATGAGCAGTTCTTC. Residues: CASSPKGASGGPYNEQFF.

This clonotype was counted ten times or more. The V gene is TRBV7-6, the J gene TRBJ2-1, with 10 bases aligning to TRBD2. CDR1 and CDR2 (germline): SGHVS, FNYEAQ. This CDR3 comprises 15 residues. V trimming: 2 bases; J trimming: 5 bases; junction bases outside the gene matches: 3. The CDR3 sequence: CASSLLLAGNNEQFF. In DNA form, the CDR3 reads TGTGCCAGCAGCTTATTACTAGCGGGGAACAATGAGCAGTTCTTC. The whole variable domain, filled in from reference TRBV7-6 and TRBJ2-1, reads GAGVSQSPRYKVTKRGQDVALRCDPISGHVSLYWYRQALGQGPEFLTYFNYEAQQDKSGLPNDRFSAERPEGSISTLTIQRTEQRDSAMYRCASSLLLAGNNEQFFGPGTRLTVL.

CDR3 sequence reads: CASSKLAGGFHRFDEQFF. Here the CDR3 DNA reads TGTGCCAGCAGCAAGCTAGCGGGGGGGTTCCACCGTTTCGATGAGCAGTTCTTC. This chain uses TRBV7-9 with TRBJ2-1; 12 bases match TRBD2. This CDR3 region has 18 residues. Trimming took 5 bases from V and 8 from J; bases not matched to a gene: 16. Per germline, CDR1 SEHNR and CDR2 FQNEAQ (reference sequence). Complete variable domain (other parts from reference TRBV7-9 and TRBJ2-1): DTGVSQNPRHKITKRGQNVTFRCDPISEHNRLYWYRQTLGQGPEFLTYFQNEAQLEKSRLLSDRFSAERPKGSFSTLEIQRTEQGDSAMYLCASSKLAGGFHRFDEQFFGPGTRLTVL.

V gene TRBV7-9 combines with J gene TRBJ2-1; the D gene is possibly TRBD2 (6 bases). CDR1 SEHNR and CDR2 FQNEAQ come from the germline V gene (reference sequence). There are 14 residues in the CDR3. With 5 bases removed from V and 9 bases from J, the gap between germline ends came to 17 bases. The CDR3 sequence is CASSTGGVDGEQFF. In nucleotides, the CDR3 is TGTGCCAGCAGCACCGGAGGGGTAGATGGTGAGCAGTTCTTC. Looking up the rest from reference TRBV7-9 and TRBJ2-1 gives the full variable domain: DTGVSQNPRHKITKRGQNVTFRCDPISEHNRLYWYRQTLGQGPEFLTYFQNEAQLEKSRLLSDRFSAERPKGSFSTLEIQRTEQGDSAMYLCASSTGGVDGEQFFGPGTRLTVL.

This clonotype was seen a handful of times. This rearrangement joins TRBV7-9 to TRBJ1-4; TRBD1 agrees at 7 bases. The CDR3 has 17 residues. Germline V gives CDR1 SEHNR, CDR2 FQNEAQ (reference sequence). V trimming: 5 bases; J trimming: 0 bases; junction bases outside the gene matches: 9. The CDR3 loop reads CASSPRGTVATNEKLFF. CDR3 nucleotide sequence: TGTGCCAGCAGCCCCAGGGGGACAGTCGCAACTAATGAAAAACTGTTTTTT.

DNA for the CDR3: TGTGCCAGCAGCGTAATCTACGAGCAGTACTTC. Protein: CASSVIYEQYF. V and J are TRBV7-9 and TRBJ2-7; the D is unclear. V was clipped by 5 bases and J by 3 bases, with 5 bases between them. Germline V gene data show CDR1 as SEHNR and CDR2 as FQNEAQ (reference sequence). There are 11 residues in the CDR3.

The chain is built from TRBV29-1 and TRBJ2-7; a weak D match, TRBD1 (5 bases). The CDR3 runs 13 residues. V shed 5 bases and J shed 0 bases, with 11 bases lying between them. Germline V CDR1 and CDR2: SQVTM, ANQGSEA. DNA for the CDR3: TGCAGCGTTTGTCTGGACAACTCCTACGAGCAGTACTTC. It yields the protein CSVCLDNSYEQYF.

This clonotype was observed a handful of times. The V and J genes are TRBV20-1 and TRBJ2-5, with 11 bases identical to TRBD2. Trimming removed 0 bases from V and 5 bases from J; junction bases left unmatched: 14. This CDR3 has 18 residues. The germline V gene has CDR1 DFQATT and CDR2 SNEGSKA (reference sequence). CDR3 amino acids: CSARDRETSGVTGETQYF. The CDR3 region has the DNA TGCAGTGCTAGAGATCGAGAGACTAGCGGGGTCACGGGGGAGACCCAGTACTTC.

This chain's CDR3 is CASRAGRMNTEAFF. In DNA form, the CDR3 reads TGCGCCAGCAGGGCCGGGAGAATGAACACTGAAGCTTTCTTT. The chain uses TRBV5-1 and TRBJ1-1; D remains unclear. Germline values: CDR1 SGHRS, CDR2 YFSETQ. V was pared by 5 bases and J by 0 bases, with 11 bases between. The CDR3 has 14 residues.